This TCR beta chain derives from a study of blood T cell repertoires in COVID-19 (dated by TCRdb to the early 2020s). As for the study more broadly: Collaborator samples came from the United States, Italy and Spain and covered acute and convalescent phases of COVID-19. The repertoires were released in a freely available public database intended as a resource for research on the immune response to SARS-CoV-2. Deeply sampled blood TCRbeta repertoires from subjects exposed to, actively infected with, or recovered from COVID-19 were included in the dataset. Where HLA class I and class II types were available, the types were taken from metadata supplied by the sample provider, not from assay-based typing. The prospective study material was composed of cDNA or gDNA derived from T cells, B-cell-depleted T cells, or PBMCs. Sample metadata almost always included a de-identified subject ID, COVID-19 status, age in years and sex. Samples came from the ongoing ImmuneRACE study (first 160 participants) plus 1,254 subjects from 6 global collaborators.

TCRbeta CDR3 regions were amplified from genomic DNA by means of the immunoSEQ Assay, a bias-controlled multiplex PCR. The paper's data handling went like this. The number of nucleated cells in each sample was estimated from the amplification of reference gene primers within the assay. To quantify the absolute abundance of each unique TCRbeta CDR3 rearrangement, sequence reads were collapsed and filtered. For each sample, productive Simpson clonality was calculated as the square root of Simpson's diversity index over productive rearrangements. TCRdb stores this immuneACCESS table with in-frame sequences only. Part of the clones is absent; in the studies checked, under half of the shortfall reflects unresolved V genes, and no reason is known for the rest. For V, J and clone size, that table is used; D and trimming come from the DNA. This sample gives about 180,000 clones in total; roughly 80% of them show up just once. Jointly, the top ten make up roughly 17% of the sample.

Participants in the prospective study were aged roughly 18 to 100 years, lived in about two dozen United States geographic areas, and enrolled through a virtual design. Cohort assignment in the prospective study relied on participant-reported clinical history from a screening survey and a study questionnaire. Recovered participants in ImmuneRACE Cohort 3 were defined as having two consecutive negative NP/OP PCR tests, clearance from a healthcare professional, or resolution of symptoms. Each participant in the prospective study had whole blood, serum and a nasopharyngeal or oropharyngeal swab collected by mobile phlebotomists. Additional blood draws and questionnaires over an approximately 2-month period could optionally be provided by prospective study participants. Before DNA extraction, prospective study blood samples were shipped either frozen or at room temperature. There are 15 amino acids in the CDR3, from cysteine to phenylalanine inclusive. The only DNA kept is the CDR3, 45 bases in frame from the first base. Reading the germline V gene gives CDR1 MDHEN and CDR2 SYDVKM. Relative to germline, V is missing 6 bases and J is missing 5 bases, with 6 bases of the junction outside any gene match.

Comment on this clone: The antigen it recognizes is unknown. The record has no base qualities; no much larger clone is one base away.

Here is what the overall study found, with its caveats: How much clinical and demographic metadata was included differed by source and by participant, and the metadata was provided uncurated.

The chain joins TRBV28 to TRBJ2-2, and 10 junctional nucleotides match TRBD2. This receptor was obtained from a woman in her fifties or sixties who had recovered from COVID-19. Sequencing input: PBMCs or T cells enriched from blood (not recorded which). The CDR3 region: CASSLGLALTGELFF. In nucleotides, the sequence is TGTGCCAGCAGCCTGGGACTAGCGCTGACCGGGGAGCTGTTTTTT. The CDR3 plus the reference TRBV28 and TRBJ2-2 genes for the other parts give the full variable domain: DVKVTQSSRYLVKRTGEKVFLECVQDMDHENMFWYRQDPGLGLRLIYFSYDVKMKEKGDIPEGYSVSREKKERFSLILESASTNQTSMYLCASSLGLALTGELFFGEGSRLTVL.